What follows are 5 T cell receptor beta chains derived from one specimen sequenced in a study of a mutant IDH1 vaccine in newly diagnosed glioma. Time point: week 47, end of study. The study gave 300 ug of mutant IDH1 20-mer peptide per vaccine dose, with topical imiquimod. These TCRs' antigens remain unknown. The protocol was immunoSEQ multiplex PCR, while the TCRdb copy is restricted to in-frame clones and leaves out a portion. Of approximately 37,000 clones detected, around 82% appear once; the ten largest clones hold around 20%. The input for sequencing was PBMCs, taken from a glioma patient whose treatment included an IDH1 peptide vaccine. These TCRs come from a young man with glioma. Some clones in this sample may be carry-over from other donors' samples.

In this sample, this clone turned up once. The V call is TRBV2, the J call TRBJ1-1; D unresolved. Germline V CDR1 and CDR2: SNHLY, FYNNEI. This CDR3 spans 15 amino acids. The V gene lost 6 bases and the J gene lost 1 base, with 15 bases spanning the gap. CDR3 sequence reads: CASSQYTLRNTEAFF. CDR3 DNA: TGTGCCAGCAGCCAGTACACCCTCAGGAACACTGAAGCTTTCTTT. Variable domain in full (rest from reference TRBV2 and TRBJ1-1): EPEVTQTPSHQVTQMGQEVILRCVPISNHLYFYWYRQILGQKVEFLVSFYNNEISEKSEIFDDQFSVERPDGSNFTLKIRSTKLEDSAMYFCASSQYTLRNTEAFFGQGTRLTVV.

In this sample, this clone turned up once. The chain has TRBV6-5 and TRBJ1-5; 9 bases are shared with TRBD1. Germline loops: CDR1 MNHEY, CDR2 SVGAGI. Germline trimming cut 6 bases from V and 4 bases from J; bases unmatched to any gene: 4. The CDR3 is made up of 14 amino acids. The CDR3 spells CASSKDRGNQPQHF. CDR3 sequence (DNA): TGTGCCAGCAGCAAGGACAGGGGAAATCAGCCCCAGCATTTT.

CDR3 in amino acids: CASSGGLAGFTDTQYF. DNA of the CDR3: TGCGCCAGCAGCGGAGGACTAGCGGGATTTACAGATACGCAGTATTTT. This chain links TRBV5-1 with TRBJ2-3, with TRBD2 matching 12 bases. J gave up 3 bases and V 4 bases, and 6 bases lay outside the gene matches. Germline CDR1 is SGHRS and CDR2 is YFSETQ. The CDR3 is 16 residues long.

The genes are TRBV7-8 and TRBJ1-1; possible D gene TRBD1, 5 bases. The germline V gene encodes CDR1 SGHVS and CDR2 FQNEAQ. V was cut by 0 bases and J by 7 bases, with 15 bases left in between. The length of the CDR3 is 15 residues. The CDR3 region is CASSLAGGTLSEAFF. The CDR3 DNA sequence: TGTGCCAGCAGCTTAGCGGGGGGTACCCTGAGTGAAGCTTTCTTT.

This clone showed up just once. This chain joins TRBV7-2 and TRBJ2-1; D gene uncertain. The V end lost 5 bases, the J end lost 4 bases, and 18 bases lay between the germline ends. The germline V gene encodes CDR1 SGHTA and CDR2 FQGNSA. The CDR3 has 16 residues. The CDR3 loop reads CASSLGLGGPYNEQFF. CDR3 nucleotides: TGTGCCAGCAGCCTGGGCTTAGGCGGACCTTACAATGAGCAGTTCTTC.